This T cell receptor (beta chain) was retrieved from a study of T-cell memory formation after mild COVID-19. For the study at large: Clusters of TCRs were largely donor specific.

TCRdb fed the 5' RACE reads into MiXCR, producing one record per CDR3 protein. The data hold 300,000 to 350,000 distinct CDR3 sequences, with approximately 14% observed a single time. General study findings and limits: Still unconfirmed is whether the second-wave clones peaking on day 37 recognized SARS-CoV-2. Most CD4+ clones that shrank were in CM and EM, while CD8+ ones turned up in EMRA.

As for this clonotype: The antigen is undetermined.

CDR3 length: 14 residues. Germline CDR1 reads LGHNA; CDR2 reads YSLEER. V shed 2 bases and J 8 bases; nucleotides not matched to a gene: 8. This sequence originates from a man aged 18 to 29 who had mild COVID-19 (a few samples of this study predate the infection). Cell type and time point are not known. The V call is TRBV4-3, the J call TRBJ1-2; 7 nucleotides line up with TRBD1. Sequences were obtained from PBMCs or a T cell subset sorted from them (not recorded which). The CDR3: CASSQRDRVGGYTF. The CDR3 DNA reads TGCGCCAGCAGCCAACGAGACAGGGTAGGAGGCTACACCTTC.